This T cell receptor beta chain was obtained from a study of OX40 agonist ivuxolimab in advanced cancers. Overall study: People in dose escalation had one of these cancers: hepatocellular carcinoma, melanoma, renal cell or head and neck cancer. Study-level points and caveats: Both CD4+ and CD8+ T cell populations in blood had undergone clonal expansion by week 6 at 0.1 to 3.0 mg/kg.

The repertoire was sequenced with immunoSEQ multiplex PCR; TCRdb's copy has only in-frame clones and lacks some. The table has more than 80,000 clones, over 75% seen once. Blood samples were obtained at baseline, cycle 4 day 1, and cycle 7 day 1. About this clone itself: The target antigen is unknown.

The germline V gene has CDR1 GTSNPN and CDR2 SVGIG (reference sequence). The CDR3 contains 15 residues. V was trimmed by 0 bases and J by 6 bases, leaving 14 bases between them. Source: CD4+ or CD8+ T cells sorted from blood, taken in a trial of the OX40 agonist ivuxolimab. This chain links TRBV30 with TRBJ2-2, with D possibly TRBD2 on 7 matching bases. The receptor was isolated from an adult with an advanced solid tumor such as melanoma, head and neck, liver or kidney cancer. For the CDR3, the DNA is TGTGCCTGGAGTGTAAAAGGGGGAGGGGCCGGGGAGCTGTTTTTT. Amino acids: CAWSVKGGGAGELFF.